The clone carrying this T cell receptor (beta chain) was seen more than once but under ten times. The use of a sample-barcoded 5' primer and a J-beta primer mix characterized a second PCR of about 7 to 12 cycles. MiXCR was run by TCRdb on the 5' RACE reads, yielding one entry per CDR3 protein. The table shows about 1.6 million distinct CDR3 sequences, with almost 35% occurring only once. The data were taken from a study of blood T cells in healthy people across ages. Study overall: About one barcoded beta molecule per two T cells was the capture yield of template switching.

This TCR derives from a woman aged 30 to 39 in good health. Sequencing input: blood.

The CDR3 loop is CASKPTPTSGGTDTQYF. CDR3 nucleotides: TGTGCCAGCAAACCCACACCGACTAGCGGAGGCACAGATACGCAGTATTTT. This sequence joins TRBV4-2 and TRBJ2-3; 9 bases align to TRBD2. The germline CDR1 and CDR2 sequences are LGHNA and YNFKEQ. This CDR3 comprises 17 residues. J lost 1 base, V lost 7 bases, and 12 bases had no gene match.